This T cell receptor beta chain was captured by sequencing in a study of vaccination and CD4 T cells after COVID-19. Study background: The authors used overlapping spike peptides from SARS-CoV-2, HCoV-NL63, HCoV-OC43 and HCoV-229E to stimulate cells.

An Oncomine TCR Beta short-read assay was used to sequence the DNA from cultured CD4+ T cells. Each CDR3 protein gets one entry after TCRdb re-called the PCR reads with MiXCR. The table shows around 23,000 distinct CDR3 sequences, with roughly 33% occurring only once. This CDR3 has 16 residues. Looked up from germline, CDR1 is LNHDA and CDR2 is SQIVND (reference sequence). V lost 7 bases and J lost 6, with 19 bases in between. For this clonotype: Its target is not known.

Time point reported: late sampling 161 to 241 days after vaccination in three convalescent patients. Treatment noted: roughly ten-day PBMC culture with coronavirus spike peptide pools or control peptides (ViraFEST assay). PBMCs were cultured at two million per well with 7.5 to 10 IU/ml IL-2 and approximately 9.8 ug/ml peptide pools. The rearrangement joins TRBV19 to TRBJ1-6; D might be TRBD1 (5 bases). The sample here was CD4+ T cells from blood, cultured in vitro, taken about 7 months after SARS-CoV-2 vaccination. The receptor comes from a human donor who had recovered from COVID-19. In DNA form, the CDR3 reads TGTGCCAGTAAAGGTCTTACTCGGGACCTTAATTCACCCCTCCACTTT. It codes for CASKGLTRDLNSPLHF.